This passage covers 21 T cell receptor beta chains from one sample sequenced in a study of blood T cells in healthy people across ages. Primers used in a second PCR of roughly 6 to 12 cycles were a sample-barcoded 5' primer and a J-beta primer mix. TCRdb passed the 5' RACE reads through MiXCR, listing each CDR3 protein once. The sample comprises about 680,000 distinct CDR3 sequences, around 45% of which are singletons, and around 32% rests with the top ten. Source material: blood. These receptor sequences come from a woman aged 55-70 years in good health.

The V gene is TRBV28, the J gene TRBJ2-4, with 14 bases fitting TRBD2. The CDR3 is made up of 18 amino acids. V gave up 5 bases and J gave up 4 bases; unmatched junction bases: 10. The germline gives CDR1 MDHEN, CDR2 SYDVKM. The CDR3 sequence is CASSPYGLAGGSKNIQYF. CDR3 bases: TGTGCCAGCAGTCCATATGGACTAGCGGGAGGTTCTAAAAACATTCAGTACTTC.

The genes are TRBV18 and TRBJ1-2, with D possibly TRBD1 on 6 matching bases. The CDR3 extends over 13 amino acids. CDR1 and CDR2 from the germline V gene are KGHSH and LQKENI. Deletions cut 5 bases from V and 6 bases from J, with 13 bases between. CDR3 region: CASSSRTADGYTF. Written as DNA, the CDR3 is TGTGCCAGCTCATCGCGGACAGCGGATGGCTACACCTTC.

This clonotype was counted only a few times. V gene TRBV25-1 combines with J gene TRBJ2-1; 12 positions agree with TRBD2. Per germline, CDR1 MGHDK and CDR2 SYGVNS. This CDR3 contains 16 residues. The V gene end was trimmed by 1 base and the J gene end by 4 bases; junction bases not matched to a gene: 2. For the CDR3, the DNA is TGTGCCAGCAGTGAATTAGGACTAGCGGGGTACAATGAGCAGTTCTTC. Residues: CASSELGLAGYNEQFF.

This rearrangement joins TRBV9 to TRBJ2-1, with D perhaps matching TRBD2 (6 bases). The CDR3 extends over 15 amino acids. CDR1 is SGDLS and CDR2 is YYNGEE in the germline V gene. V lost 0 bases, J lost 4 bases, and 11 bases lay in between. CDR3 amino acids: CASSVAVAAYNEQFF. The DNA for the CDR3 is TGTGCCAGCAGCGTAGCGGTAGCGGCGTACAATGAGCAGTTCTTC.

This clonotype occurred a few times. V usage is TRBV12-3 or TRBV12-4 and J usage is TRBJ2-5, with 7 bases lining up with TRBD2. CDR3 length: 13 amino acids. Trimming cost V 6 bases and J 5 bases; bases outside gene matches: 6. The CDR3, as DNA: TGTGCCAGCAGACTTCAGGGAGGGGAGACCCAGTACTTC. It yields the protein CASRLQGGETQYF.

This chain joins TRBV3-1 and TRBJ2-2, with D tentatively TRBD1 (6 bases). This CDR3 is built from 16 residues. Germline lookup yields CDR1 LGHDT and CDR2 YNNKEL (reference sequence). V was clipped by 1 base and J by 3 bases, with 12 bases between them. CDR3 in amino acids: CASSQVSQGYTGELFF. The CDR3 coding sequence is TGTGCCAGCAGCCAAGTTTCACAGGGTTACACCGGGGAGCTGTTTTTT.

The gene calls are TRBV27 and TRBJ1-6; D is unclear. Germline CDR1 is MNHEY and CDR2 is SMNVEV (reference sequence). The V and J ends lost 9 bases and 5 bases respectively, with 17 bases between them. The CDR3 has 15 amino acids. The CDR3 sequence is CASRGDAYDNSPLHF. The CDR3 DNA reads as TGTGCCAGTAGAGGCGACGCGTACGATAATTCACCCCTCCACTTT.

The chain links TRBV30 to TRBJ1-1, with D maybe TRBD1 (6 bases). V lost 4 bases to trimming and J lost 1 base, with 19 bases between them. The CDR3 has 16 amino acids. Germline V gene lookup returns CDR1 GTSNPN and CDR2 SVGIG (reference sequence). The CDR3 sequence: CAWILKGRGENTEAFF. DNA for the CDR3: TGTGCCTGGATCTTAAAGGGCAGGGGAGAGAACACTGAAGCTTTCTTT.

The chain recombines TRBV18 with TRBJ2-3; D is unclear. CDR3 length: 14 residues. Trimming cost V 6 bases and J 2 bases, with 12 bases left between them. The V gene's germline CDR1 is KGHSH and CDR2 LQKENI. CDR3 nucleotide sequence: TGTGCCAGCTCTCAAGGACCACACACAGATACGCAGTATTTT. Translation: CASSQGPHTDTQYF.

In regard to this clonotype: A junction end diverges from the germline sequence, so it may reflect a read error. This chain links TRBV7-7 with TRBJ2-3, with TRBD2 as a possible D gene (5 bases). Germline V gene data show CDR1 as SSHAT and CDR2 as FNYEAQ (reference sequence). The CDR3 covers 13 residues. CDR3 DNA: TGTGCTAGCAGCCCGCAGACCGGAGGTACGCAGTATTTT. This translates into CASSPQTGGTQYF.

A few counts support this clonotype. The V call is TRBV5-6, the J call TRBJ2-6; D is perhaps TRBD2 (5 bases). The CDR3 is 19 residues long. V gave up 4 bases and J gave up 4 bases, with 24 bases separating them. Germline CDR1 is SGHDT and CDR2 is YYEEEE. The chain's CDR3 is CASSRVDSAPLEGANVLTF. Written as DNA, the CDR3 is TGTGCCAGCAGCCGCGTCGATAGCGCGCCTTTGGAAGGGGCCAACGTCCTGACTTTC.

This clonotype has a handful of counts. The chain carries TRBV11-2 and TRBJ2-5, with unresolved D. This CDR3 is 15 amino acids long. Trimming took 1 base from V and 0 from J, leaving 9 bases between them. Per germline, CDR1 SGHAT and CDR2 FQNNGV. Here the CDR3 DNA reads TGTGCCAGCAGCTTAGGGCAGACGTACCAAGAGACCCAGTACTTC. This encodes CASSLGQTYQETQYF.

The chain carries TRBV6-5 and TRBJ2-3, with 9 nucleotides matching TRBD2. The CDR3 length is 15 residues. Per the germline V gene, CDR1 is MNHEY and CDR2 is SVGAGI. The V and J ends lost 2 bases and 6 bases, in that order; junction bases with no gene match: 6. This CDR3 is CASSYGGRAVDTQYF. The CDR3 region has the DNA TGTGCCAGCAGTTACGGCGGGAGGGCGGTTGATACGCAGTATTTT.

V usage is TRBV2 and J usage is TRBJ2-3; D is perhaps TRBD1 or TRBD2 (5 bases each). The CDR3 consists of 12 residues. Germline V gives CDR1 SNHLY, CDR2 FYNNEI. The V and J ends lost 7 bases and 6 bases respectively, with 11 bases between them. CDR3 nucleotide sequence: TGTGCCAGCAACCAGTGGGGGGATACGCAGTATTTT. Protein sequence: CASNQWGDTQYF.

The table lists this clonotype with a few counts. The chain uses TRBV12-3 or TRBV12-4 and TRBJ1-6; unclear D gene. CDR3 length equals 14 residues. The V end lost 1 base, the J end lost 7 bases, and 8 bases lay between the germline ends. CDR3 in DNA: TGTGCCAGCAGTTTAGGCCTCGCCAATTCACCCCTCCACTTT. The encoded protein is CASSLGLANSPLHF.

This clonotype was recorded a few times. V and J are TRBV12-3 or TRBV12-4 and TRBJ2-2, with D possibly being TRBD2 (5 bases). The germline V and J ends were trimmed by 3 bases and 6 bases, with 14 bases remaining between them. The CDR3 has 15 residues. The CDR3 nucleotides read TGTGCCAGCAGTTTTGAAGGACCGCGGGCCGGGGAGCTGTTTTTT. Translating gives CASSFEGPRAGELFF.

The chain recombines TRBV5-1 with TRBJ2-5; no reliable D call. CDR3 length: 14 residues. Trimming took off 4 bases at V and 3 bases at J, with 13 bases between the two ends. Germline values: CDR1 SGHRS, CDR2 YFSETQ. The CDR3 DNA sequence: TGCGCCAGCAGCGTGGCCCTGAAAGAAGAGACCCAGTACTTC. Translating it yields CASSVALKEETQYF.

With regard to this clonotype: A much larger clone lies one base from this, so it may be a read error. This chain uses TRBV29-1 with TRBJ2-3; D gene unclear. The CDR3 has 13 amino acids. The germline gives CDR1 SQVTM, CDR2 ANQGSEA. The CDR3: CSVSTQSTDAQYF. DNA for the CDR3: TGCAGCGTCAGTACCCAGAGCACAGATGCGCAGTATTTT.

This chain connects TRBV2 to TRBJ1-5; D is possibly TRBD1 (5 bases). The germline V gene has CDR1 SNHLY and CDR2 FYNNEI. This CDR3 spans 13 amino acids. Trimming cost V 2 bases and J 7 bases, with 9 bases left between them. CDR3 region: CASSETGGQPQHF. Written as DNA, the CDR3 is TGTGCCAGCAGTGAAACAGGTGGCCAGCCCCAGCATTTT. The whole variable domain, filled in from reference TRBV2 and TRBJ1-5, reads EPEVTQTPSHQVTQMGQEVILRCVPISNHLYFYWYRQILGQKVEFLVSFYNNEISEKSEIFDDQFSVERPDGSNFTLKIRSTKLEDSAMYFCASSETGGQPQHFGDGTRLSIL.

This clonotype was found many times. This CDR3 is CASSPGQGAWEGYTF. The CDR3 DNA reads TGTGCCAGCAGCCCCGGACAGGGGGCGTGGGAGGGCTACACCTTC. The rearrangement uses TRBV9 and TRBJ1-2, with 11 bases that match TRBD1. With 4 bases clipped from V and 8 bases from J, the junction kept 10 bases outside the gene matches. The length of the CDR3 is 15 residues. From germline, CDR1 is SGDLS and CDR2 YYNGEE.

The chain couples TRBV18 to TRBJ2-3; D possibly corresponds to TRBD2 (6 bases). The germline CDR1 and CDR2 sequences are KGHSH and LQKENI. The CDR3 contains 17 residues. V gave up 0 bases and J gave up 1 base, with 14 bases separating them. The CDR3 nucleotides are TGTGCCAGCTCACCACCCGGACTATCCCTCGGCACAGATACGCAGTATTTT. Protein product: CASSPPGLSLGTDTQYF.